Listed below are T cell receptor beta chains from one sample, sequenced in a study of CD8+CD57+ T cells in acquired aplastic anemia. Each CDR3 protein gets one entry after TCRdb re-called the reads with MiXCR. The sample lists under 200,000 distinct CDR3 sequences, under 55% occurring once. The sample consisted of sorted CD4+, CD8+, or CD8+CD57+ T cells (not recorded which) from PBMCs. These receptors were obtained from a human donor with aplastic anemia. Both conserved end residues are part of each CDR3. Fields, in order: D gene, clone size, V gene, J gene, CDR3 protein, CDR3 DNA. The D gene is left open where the match is weak. Size is stated for part of the rows, as once, few or many counts, or as a class when the clone is expanded.

>TRBD2|many|TRBV5-1|TRBJ2-7
CASSRSGRALEQYF
TGCGCCAGCAGCCGTAGCGGGAGGGCACTCGAGCAGTACTTC
>TRBD1|many|TRBV7-6|TRBJ2-1
CASSFSQGTGINEQFF
TGTGCCAGCAGCTTTTCTCAAGGGACAGGGATAAATGAGCAGTTCTTC
>TRBD2|.|TRBV20-1|TRBJ2-5
CSARTSGGFQETQYF
TGCAGTGCAAGAACTAGCGGGGGATTCCAAGAGACCCAGTACTTC
>.|once|TRBV10-3|TRBJ1-3
CATQRAGAGNTIYF
TGTGCCACCCAGAGAGCGGGGGCTGGAAACACCATATATTTT
>.|.|TRBV27|TRBJ1-1
CASSLTPVPTEAFF
TGTGCCAGCAGTTTAACGCCCGTACCCACTGAAGCCTTCTTT
>.|.|TRBV6-4|TRBJ1-6
CASRDMDNSPLHF
TGTGCCAGCAGGGACATGGATAATTCACCCCTCCACTTT
>TRBD1|.|TRBV5-1|TRBJ2-1
CASSVLQGSSHNEQFF
TGCGCCAGCAGCGTATTACAGGGGAGCTCCCACAATGAGCAGTTCTTC
>.|.|TRBV2|TRBJ2-7
CASSGTGREDYEQYF
TGTGCCAGCAGCGGTACAGGTAGGGAGGACTACGAGCAGTACTTC
>.|.|TRBV27|TRBJ1-3
CASSLSWDSGNTIYF
TGTGCCAGCAGTTTATCGTGGGACTCTGGAAACACCATATATTTT
>TRBD1|.|TRBV29-1|TRBJ1-2
CSVEARGTGHYGYTF
TGCAGCGTTGAAGCCCGAGGGACAGGGCACTATGGCTACACCTTC
>.|many|TRBV6-2/TRBV6-3|TRBJ2-7
CASTHGGEQYF
TGTGCCAGCACCCACGGGGGCGAGCAGTACTTC
>TRBD2|many|TRBV5-1|TRBJ2-1
CASSQGLAGSSYNEQFF
TGCGCCAGCAGCCAGGGACTAGCGGGATCCTCCTACAATGAGCAGTTCTTC
>.|.|TRBV24-1|TRBJ1-2
CATSDYGGDGYTF
TGTGCCACCAGTGATTACGGGGGCGATGGCTACACCTTC
>TRBD2|.|TRBV19|TRBJ2-2
CASSIGAGGANTGELFF
TGTGCCAGTAGTATAGGGGCTGGGGGGGCGAACACCGGGGAGCTGTTTTTT
>.|.|TRBV5-1|TRBJ2-5
CASSLLGQETQYF
TGCGCCAGCAGCTTGCTGGGCCAAGAGACCCAGTACTTC
>.|.|TRBV5-1|TRBJ1-6
CASSLAMGGYSPLHF
TGCGCCAGCAGCTTGGCCATGGGAGGTTATTCACCCCTCCACTTT
>TRBD2|.|TRBV10-2|TRBJ2-5
CASRLAGAQGETQYF
TGCGCCAGCAGACTAGCGGGGGCCCAGGGGGAGACCCAGTACTTC
>.|few|TRBV7-9|TRBJ1-2
CASSFTGSASYGYTF
TGTGCCAGCAGCTTCACCGGGTCGGCGAGCTATGGCTACACCTTC
>.|many|TRBV7-8|TRBJ1-1
CASSLRQNTEAFF
TGTGCCAGCAGCTTAAGACAGAACACTGAAGCTTTCTTT
>.|.|TRBV2|TRBJ2-7
CASSVPGYEQYF
TGTGCCAGCAGCGTTCCGGGCTACGAGCAGTACTTC
>.|.|TRBV5-6|TRBJ1-2
CASSLVSQYGYTF
TGTGCCAGCAGCTTGGTCAGTCAGTATGGCTACACCTTC
>.|.|TRBV2|TRBJ2-2
CATFRNTGELFF
TGTGCCACATTCAGGAACACCGGGGAGCTGTTTTTT
>.|few|TRBV20-1|TRBJ1-3
CSASGGAENTIYF
TGCAGTGCTAGTGGAGGAGCCGAAAACACCATATATTTT
>.|.|TRBV2|TRBJ1-1
CASSELGAGEAFF
TGTGCCAGCAGTGAACTGGGGGCGGGAGAAGCTTTCTTT
>TRBD2|.|TRBV20-1|TRBJ2-7
CSAGLAGGRF
TGCAGTGCTGGACTAGCGGGAGGGCGTTTC
>.|.|TRBV7-3|TRBJ2-2
CASSYSRSGELFF
TGTGCCAGCAGCTACTCACGTTCCGGGGAGCTGTTTTTT
>.|.|TRBV29-1|TRBJ2-5
CSVDWGRGTAQYF
TGCAGCGTCGACTGGGGACGGGGGACGGCCCAGTACTTC
>.|many|TRBV6-5|TRBJ1-4
CASSHQATNEKLFF
TGTGCCAGCAGTCACCAGGCAACTAATGAAAAACTGTTTTTT
>.|.|TRBV20-1|TRBJ2-5
CSAKSSPVGETQYF
TGCAGTGCAAAATCGAGCCCCGTAGGAGAGACCCAGTACTTC
>TRBD2|.|TRBV25-1|TRBJ2-1
CASSEPGLAGGGPYNEQFF
TGTGCCAGCAGTGAACCCGGTCTCGCGGGGGGCGGGCCCTACAATGAGCAGTTCTTC
>TRBD1|.|TRBV15|TRBJ1-2
CATSRNPTGESYTF
TGTGCCACCAGCAGGAATCCGACAGGGGAGAGCTACACCTTC
>TRBD1|.|TRBV14|TRBJ2-5
CASSQDEDRDGETQYF
TGTGCCAGCAGCCAAGACGAGGACAGGGATGGGGAGACCCAGTACTTC
>.|.|TRBV19|TRBJ2-6
CASSQQTSGANVLTF
TGTGCCAGTAGTCAGCAGACCTCTGGGGCCAACGTCCTGACTTTC
>.|.|TRBV19|TRBJ1-2
CASSDSYYGYTF
TGTGCCAGTAGTGACAGTTACTATGGCTACACCTTC
>TRBD2|.|TRBV20-1|TRBJ2-1
CSAPTGLAGGGEQFF
TGCAGTGCCCCCACGGGACTAGCGGGAGGTGGTGAGCAGTTCTTC
>.|many|TRBV12-3/TRBV12-4|TRBJ2-3
CASRERAGYTDTQYF
TGTGCCAGCAGAGAGAGGGCAGGATACACAGATACGCAGTATTTT
>.|few|TRBV10-3|TRBJ1-3
CAISAGNTIYF
TGTGCCATCAGTGCTGGAAACACCATATATTTT
>TRBD1|few|TRBV24-1|TRBJ1-2
CATSAPTGTGVYGYTF
TGTGCCACCAGTGCCCCCACCGGGACAGGTGTTTATGGCTACACCTTC
>.|few|TRBV11-2|TRBJ2-2
CASSLVLGRPTGELFF
TGTGCCAGCAGCTTAGTTCTAGGTCGACCCACCGGGGAGCTGTTTTTT
>.|many|TRBV24-1|TRBJ1-5
CATSDSRTDALRPQHF
TGTGCCACCAGTGATTCCCGGACGGACGCTCTTCGGCCCCAGCATTTT